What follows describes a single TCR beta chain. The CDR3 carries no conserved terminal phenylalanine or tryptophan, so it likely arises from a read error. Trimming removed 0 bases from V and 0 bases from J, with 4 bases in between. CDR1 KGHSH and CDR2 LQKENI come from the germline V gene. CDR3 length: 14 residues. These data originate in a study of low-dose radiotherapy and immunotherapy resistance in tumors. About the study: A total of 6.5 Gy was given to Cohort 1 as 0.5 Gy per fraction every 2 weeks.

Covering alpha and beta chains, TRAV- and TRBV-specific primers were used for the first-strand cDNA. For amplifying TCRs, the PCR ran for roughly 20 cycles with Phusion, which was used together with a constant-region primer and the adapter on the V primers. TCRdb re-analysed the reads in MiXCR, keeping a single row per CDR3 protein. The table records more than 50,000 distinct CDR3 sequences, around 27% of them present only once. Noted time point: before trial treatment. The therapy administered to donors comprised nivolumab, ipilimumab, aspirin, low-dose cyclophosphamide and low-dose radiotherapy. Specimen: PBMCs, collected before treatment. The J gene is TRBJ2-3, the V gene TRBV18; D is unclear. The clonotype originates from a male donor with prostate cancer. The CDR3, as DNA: TGTGCCAGCTCACCACCGATCAGCACAGATACGCAGTATTCT. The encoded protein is CASSPPISTDTQYS.